Listed here are 27 T cell receptor beta chains from one sample, sequenced in a study of T cells in Graves' hyperthyroidism and ophthalmopathy. TCR beta CDR3 region amplification was performed from RNA transcripts. The HTBI primer set drove a first-round RT-PCR of the TCR CDR3. TCRdb re-derived calls from the multiplex PCR reads in MiXCR, one entry per CDR3 protein. The table shows a few hundred thousand distinct CDR3 sequences, with less than 20% occurring only once. The sequenced material came from blood. The receptors come from a man between 18 and 29 years old with Graves' ophthalmopathy.

This clonotype has a count of ten or more. The V gene is TRBV7-2, the J gene TRBJ2-3, with TRBD2 matching over 8 bases. Looked up from germline, CDR1 is SGHTA and CDR2 is FQGNSA. The CDR3 contains 16 residues. V shed 5 bases, J shed 10 bases, and the junction held 17 bases outside the gene matches. For the CDR3, the DNA is TGTGCCAGCAGCCCGGGCGGGGGGCAGATCCGGCGTGCGCAGTATTTT. The encoded protein is CASSPGGGQIRRAQYF.

In its sample, this clonotype was seen many times. J is TRBJ2-7 and V is TRBV12-3 or TRBV12-4; maybe TRBD2 (6 bases). The CDR3 runs 13 residues. Deletions cut 4 bases from V and 3 bases from J, with 10 bases between. The CDR3 here is CASSWTGLYEQYF. CDR3 nucleotides: TGTGCCAGCAGTTGGACGGGACTCTACGAGCAGTACTTC.

This clonotype was seen repeatedly, ten times or more. This chain links TRBV7-3 with TRBJ2-7, with 9 bases lining up with TRBD2. Unmatched junction bases numbered 6, after V lost 4 bases and J lost 5 bases. CDR3 length: 14 residues. Germline V gives CDR1 SGHTA, CDR2 FQGTGA. CDR3 DNA: TGTGCCAGCAGCTCAACCGGGACTAGCAACGAGCAGTACTTC. It yields the protein CASSSTGTSNEQYF.

This clonotype has at least ten counts. The chain is built from TRBV28 and TRBJ1-5, with D tentatively TRBD1 (5 bases). V was shortened by 4 bases and J by 2 bases, with 12 bases between the two germline ends. Germline lookup yields CDR1 MDHEN and CDR2 SYDVKM. This CDR3 has 15 amino acids. The CDR3 DNA reads as TGTGCCAGCAGTTGGGACTTGAGGGGCAATCAGCCCCAGCATTTT. This translates into CASSWDLRGNQPQHF.

V gene TRBV18 combines with J gene TRBJ1-5; D call uncertain. CDR3 length: 16 amino acids. Germline values: CDR1 KGHSH, CDR2 LQKENI. Trimming pared 5 bases from V and 1 base from J, leaving 15 bases between. The chain's CDR3 is CASSSSTPLSNQPQHF. CDR3 nucleotides: TGTGCCAGCTCATCAAGTACCCCCTTAAGCAATCAGCCCCAGCATTTT.

About this clonotype: A read error may be the cause here, since a much bigger clone is one base away. The chain has TRBV11-2 and TRBJ2-7; 7 nucleotides line up with TRBD2. The CDR3 sequence is 17 residues long. Germline CDR1 is SGHAT and CDR2 is FQNNGV. The CDR3 sequence is CTSSTPVGGNWGDEQYF. The CDR3 coding sequence is TGTACCAGCAGCACCCCCGTGGGGGGGAATTGGGGGGACGAGCAGTACTTC. Based on the CDR3 plus reference TRBV11-2 and TRBJ2-7, the full variable domain is EAGVAQSPRYKIIEKRQSVAFWCNPISGHATLYWYQQILGQGPKLLIQFQNNGVVDDSQLPKDRFSAERLKGVDSTLKIQPAKLEDSAVYLCTSSTPVGGNWGDEQYFGPGTRLTVT.

The sample holds many counts of this clonotype. The J gene is TRBJ1-2, the V gene TRBV10-3, with D perhaps TRBD1 (6 bases). V lost 3 bases to trimming and J lost 0 bases, with 14 bases between them. The CDR3 has 16 residues. Germline lookup yields CDR1 ENHRY and CDR2 SYGVKD. CDR3 region: CAISEPGAGANYGYTF. CDR3 in DNA: TGTGCCATCAGTGAACCTGGCGCAGGGGCTAACTATGGCTACACCTTC.

This clonotype came up many times. The CDR3 sequence is CASSLGGAGGETQYF. CDR3 bases: TGTGCCAGCAGCTTAGGAGGAGCAGGGGGAGAGACCCAGTACTTC. This sequence joins TRBV7-8 and TRBJ2-5, with 7 bases matching TRBD1. In germline, CDR1 is SGHVS, CDR2 FQNEAQ. After removal of 1 base from V and 4 bases from J, the junction contained 6 bases not matched to a gene. This CDR3 is built from 15 residues.

This clonotype has ten or more counts. The chain joins TRBV4-1 to TRBJ2-5, with a possible D match to TRBD2 (5 bases). Trimming took off 4 bases at V and 5 bases at J, with 14 bases between the two ends. This CDR3 contains 14 residues. Per germline, CDR1 MGHRA and CDR2 YSYEKL. CDR3 loop: CASSPRPGKETQYF. The CDR3 nucleotides read TGCGCCAGCAGCCCCCGGCCGGGAAAGGAGACCCAGTACTTC.

This clonotype was observed many times. The V gene is TRBV11-2, the J gene TRBJ2-1; TRBD2 aligns across 12 bases. The CDR3 has 18 residues. Germline V gene sequence: CDR1 SGHAT, CDR2 FQNNGV. V lost 2 bases and J lost 4; bases outside the gene matches: 9. DNA of the CDR3: TGTGCCAGCAGCTTAAGGTCTTTTGGACTAGCGGGGTACAATGAGCAGTTCTTC. It codes for CASSLRSFGLAGYNEQFF. The full variable domain, with the rest looked up from reference TRBV11-2 and TRBJ2-1, is EAGVAQSPRYKIIEKRQSVAFWCNPISGHATLYWYQQILGQGPKLLIQFQNNGVVDDSQLPKDRFSAERLKGVDSTLKIQPAKLEDSAVYLCASSLRSFGLAGYNEQFFGPGTRLTVL.

There are many counts of this clonotype. The gene calls are TRBV2 and TRBJ2-3; TRBD2 might be the D (5 bases). Germline assignment: CDR1 SNHLY and CDR2 FYNNEI. V shed 6 bases and J shed 2 bases, with 12 bases lying between them. The CDR3 has 14 amino acids. The CDR3 loop reads CASRRASPTDTQYF. The CDR3, as DNA: TGTGCCAGCAGAAGGGCTAGCCCCACAGATACGCAGTATTTT.

The chain carries TRBV7-9 and TRBJ2-2; D is undetermined. The CDR3 has 11 amino acids. Germline V lookup: CDR1 SEHNR, CDR2 FQNEAQ (reference sequence). The V and J ends lost 5 bases and 8 bases respectively, with 6 bases between them. CDR3 bases: TGTGCCAGCAGCGAACCGGGGGAGCTGTTTTTT. It yields the protein CASSEPGELFF.

This clonotype was observed many times. Relative to the germline gene, one junction end is altered; a read error may explain this. This chain joins TRBV11-2 and TRBJ2-1; TRBD2 aligns across 14 bases. Germline CDR1 and CDR2: SGHAT and FQNNGV. This CDR3 comprises 16 residues. This chain's CDR3 is CASSLVGTSGGNQQFF. Written as DNA, the CDR3 is TGTGCCAGCAGCTTAGTAGGGACTAGCGGGGGCAATCAGCAGTTCTTC.

There are many counts of this clonotype. This chain joins TRBV2 and TRBJ1-1; TRBD1 matches at 10 bases. From germline, CDR1 is SNHLY and CDR2 FYNNEI. V was clipped by 8 bases and J by 0 bases; unmatched bases: 6. The CDR3 has 15 residues. The CDR3: CASQGQGKLNTEAFF. CDR3 in DNA: TGTGCCAGCCAGGGACAGGGGAAGCTGAACACTGAAGCTTTCTTT.

In the case of this clonotype: This sequence may be a read error, since a much larger clone differs from it by one base. The J gene is TRBJ2-1, the V gene TRBV18, with D hard to call. The germline V gene encodes CDR1 KGHSH and CDR2 LQKENI. This CDR3 spans 13 amino acids. The CDR3: CASSSSGYNEQSF. The DNA for the CDR3 is TGTGCCAGCTCATCAAGTGGCTACAATGAGCAGTCCTTC.

This clonotype was counted ten times or more. The V and J genes are TRBV12-3 or TRBV12-4 and TRBJ2-7; 10 nucleotides match TRBD2. The CDR3 spans 15 residues. With V trimmed by 6 bases and J by 5 bases, 10 bases remained unmatched. Here the CDR3 DNA reads TGTGCCAGCAGGACTAGCGGGCAGCCCTGGGACGAGCAGTACTTC. It codes for CASRTSGQPWDEQYF.

This rearrangement joins TRBV12-3 or TRBV12-4 to TRBJ1-5; 10 positions agree with TRBD1. The CDR3 totals 14 residues. The V and J ends lost 4 bases and 7 bases, in that order; junction bases with no gene match: 4. CDR3 nucleotides: TGTGCCAGCAGTTCGACAGGGGGCGTCCAGCCCCAGCATTTT. This gives the protein CASSSTGGVQPQHF.

The V call is TRBV6-1, the J call TRBJ1-5; no definite D call. Germline V gene data show CDR1 as MNHNS and CDR2 as SASEGT. The CDR3 spans 14 residues. Trimming shortened V by 10 bases and J by 0 bases, and 13 bases separated the two germline ends. In nucleotides, the CDR3 is TGTGCCACTCAGGTGTCCGATAGCAATCAGCCCCAGCATTTT. Protein product: CATQVSDSNQPQHF.

The sample holds many counts of this clonotype. The V gene is TRBV6-1, the J gene TRBJ1-5; D is unresolved. Germline CDR1 MNHNS, CDR2 SASEGT. V was pared by 6 bases and J by 8 bases, with 8 bases between. The CDR3 loop spans 11 amino acids. CDR3 coding DNA: TGTGCCAGCAGCACTGGCGAGCCCCAGCATTTT. This encodes CASSTGEPQHF.

The gene calls are TRBV6-6 and TRBJ2-1, with 7 nucleotides matching TRBD1. J was trimmed by 6 bases and V by 0 bases; bases with no gene match: 5. The CDR3 length is 15 residues. The germline CDR1 and CDR2 sequences are MNHNY and SVGAGI (reference sequence). The CDR3: CASSYSRTGSNEQFF. CDR3 coding DNA: TGTGCCAGCAGTTACTCTAGGACAGGTAGCAATGAGCAGTTCTTC.

The gene calls are TRBV24-1 and TRBJ2-1; D may be TRBD1 or TRBD2 (5 bases each). Germline values: CDR1 KGHDR, CDR2 SFDVKD. The CDR3 covers 16 residues. Trimming took 5 bases from V and 4 from J, leaving 17 bases between them. The CDR3 DNA reads as TGTGCCACCAGTGCTTCGTACCGGGACGGTTACAATGAGCAGTTCTTC. It yields the protein CATSASYRDGYNEQFF.

The table lists this clonotype with many counts. This chain connects TRBV2 to TRBJ1-2; 7 positions agree with TRBD1. Germline V gene sequence: CDR1 SNHLY, CDR2 FYNNEI. The V gene end was trimmed by 4 bases and the J gene end by 3 bases; junction bases not matched to a gene: 5. The CDR3 has 14 amino acids. The CDR3 bases are TGTGCCAGCAGTGTGGACAGGCGAGACTATGGCTACACCTTC. It codes for CASSVDRRDYGYTF.

The genes are TRBV12-3 or TRBV12-4 and TRBJ2-1; D not resolved. The V gene lost 4 bases and the J gene lost 8 bases, with 6 bases spanning the gap. This CDR3 comprises 11 residues. CDR3 nucleotide sequence: TGTGCCAGCAGTTACCTCGATGAGCAGTTCTTC. It translates to CASSYLDEQFF.

Notes on this clonotype: A much larger clone lies one base from this, so it may be a read error. The chain couples TRBV7-3 to TRBJ2-5; 7 nucleotides agree with TRBD2. The CDR3 is 17 residues long. Germline assignment: CDR1 SGHTA and CDR2 FQGTGA. CDR3 in DNA: TGTGCCAGCAACTTAACGGGGAACAGCGGGACGCAAGAGACCCAGTACTTC. Its translation: CASNLTGNSGTQETQYF.

The V gene is TRBV6-9, the J gene TRBJ1-1; no firm D call. Germline V gives CDR1 MNHGY, CDR2 SVAAGI. The V and J ends lost 4 bases and 0 bases respectively, with 9 bases between them. This CDR3 region has 14 residues. The CDR3 DNA is TGTGCCAGCAGTTTGCTGGTCATGAACACTGAAGCTTTCTTT. This gives the protein CASSLLVMNTEAFF.

This clonotype occurred many times. The CDR3 DNA reads as TGTGCCAGCAGTTACCCGAGACAGGGAGATGGATCGGGATACGGCTACACCTTC. Protein sequence: CASSYPRQGDGSGYGYTF. The chain is built from TRBV6-6 and TRBJ1-2; 7 nucleotides align to TRBD1. J was trimmed by 8 bases and V by 2 bases; bases with no gene match: 20. Germline V lookup: CDR1 MNHNY, CDR2 SVGAGI (reference sequence). The CDR3 extends over 18 amino acids.

This sequence joins TRBV5-1 and TRBJ2-1; 12 bases are a match to TRBD2. The CDR3 sequence is 16 residues long. Per the germline V gene, CDR1 is SGHRS and CDR2 is YFSETQ. The trim removed 1 base at V and 2 bases at J, leaving 1 base unmatched. This chain's CDR3 is CASSLTSGGPYNEQFF. CDR3 bases: TGCGCCAGCAGCTTGACTAGCGGGGGGCCCTACAATGAGCAGTTCTTC.